This T cell receptor (beta chain) derives from a study of technical replicates of blood from a handful of donors. TCRdb's table, derived via immunoSEQ multiplex PCR, lists solely in-frame clones and lacks some. Seen here are more than 65,000 clones, about 93% observed once, and the top ten hold about 0.4%. Germline-derived CDR1 and CDR2 are KGHSH and LQKENI. The CDR3 sequence is 14 residues long. Trimming removed 2 bases at V and 4 bases at J, with 11 bases between. The source material was T cells isolated from PBMCs. The clonotype originates from a human donor in good health. The genes are TRBV18 and TRBJ1-2; the D gene is possibly TRBD1 (5 bases). The CDR3 loop reads CASSPTGEGYGYTF. The CDR3 bases are TGTGCCAGCTCACCAACGGGGGAGGGCTATGGCTACACCTTC.